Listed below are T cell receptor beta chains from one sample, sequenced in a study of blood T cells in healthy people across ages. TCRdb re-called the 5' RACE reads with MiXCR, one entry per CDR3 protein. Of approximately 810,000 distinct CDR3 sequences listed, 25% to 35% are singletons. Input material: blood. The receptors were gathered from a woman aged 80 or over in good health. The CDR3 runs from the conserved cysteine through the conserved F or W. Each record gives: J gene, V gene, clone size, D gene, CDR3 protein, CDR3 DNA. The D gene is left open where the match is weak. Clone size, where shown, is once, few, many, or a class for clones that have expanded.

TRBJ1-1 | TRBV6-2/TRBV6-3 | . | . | CASSQAAYEAFF | TGTGCCAGCAGCCAAGCCGCATATGAAGCTTTCTTT
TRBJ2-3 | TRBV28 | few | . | CASSQQGGADTQYF | TGTGCCAGCAGTCAGCAAGGGGGGGCAGATACGCAGTATTTT
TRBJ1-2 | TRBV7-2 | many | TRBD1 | CASSVWTGIFYGYTF | TGTGCCAGCAGCGTGTGGACAGGGATATTCTATGGCTACACCTTC
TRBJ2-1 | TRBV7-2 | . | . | CASSQLNRVLKDEQFF | TGTGCCAGCAGCCAGCTTAACCGGGTCTTAAAGGATGAGCAGTTCTTC
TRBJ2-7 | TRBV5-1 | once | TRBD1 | CASSKGQGRHEQYF | TGCGCCAGCAGCAAAGGACAGGGGAGGCACGAGCAGTACTTC
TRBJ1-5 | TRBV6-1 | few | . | CASGVSSNQPQHF | TGTGCCAGCGGGGTTTCCAGCAATCAGCCCCAGCATTTT
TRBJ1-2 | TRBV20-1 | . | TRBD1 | CSAEDRVYGYTF | TGCAGTGCTGAGGACAGGGTTTATGGCTACACCTTC
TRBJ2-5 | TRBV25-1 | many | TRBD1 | CASSEWRDRGRRETQYF | TGTGCCAGCAGTGAATGGAGGGACAGGGGTCGACGGGAGACCCAGTACTTC
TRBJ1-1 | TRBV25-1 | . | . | CAGSEWDSLGNTEAFF | TGTGCCGGCAGTGAATGGGATAGTCTGGGGAACACTGAAGCTTTCTTT
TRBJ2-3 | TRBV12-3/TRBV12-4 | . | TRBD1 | CASSLDRYHTDTQYF | TGTGCCAGCAGTTTGGACAGGTACCACACAGATACGCAGTATTTT
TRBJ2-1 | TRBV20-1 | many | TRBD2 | CSARRGTSENEQFF | TGCAGTGCTCGACGGGGGACTAGCGAAAATGAGCAGTTCTTC
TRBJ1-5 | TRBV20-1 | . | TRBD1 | CSARTGRLNQPQHF | TGCAGTGCACGGACAGGGCGGCTAAATCAGCCCCAGCATTTT
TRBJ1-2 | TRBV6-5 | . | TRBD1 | CASSPGTGSPDYGYTF | TGTGCCAGCAGCCCCGGGACAGGGAGTCCCGACTATGGCTACACCTTC
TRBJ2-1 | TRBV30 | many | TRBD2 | CAWRGSGTSGGKTYNEQFF | TGTGCCTGGAGGGGATCCGGGACTAGCGGGGGGAAAACCTACAATGAGCAGTTCTTC
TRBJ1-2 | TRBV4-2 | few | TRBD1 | CASSEPGQGAYGYTF | TGTGCCAGCAGCGAACCGGGACAGGGGGCGTATGGCTACACCTTC
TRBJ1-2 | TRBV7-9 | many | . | CASSHLGMDYGYTF | TGTGCCAGCAGTCACCTGGGGATGGACTATGGCTACACCTTC
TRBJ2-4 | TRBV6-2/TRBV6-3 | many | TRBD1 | CASRTQGARIQYF | TGTGCCAGCAGGACACAGGGGGCCCGAATCCAGTACTTC
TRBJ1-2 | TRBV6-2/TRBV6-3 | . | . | CASADRSGLGNYGYTF | TGTGCCAGCGCCGATCGCTCAGGGCTTGGTAACTATGGCTACACCTTC
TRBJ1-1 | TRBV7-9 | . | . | CASSLGGRGFTEAFF | TGTGCCAGCAGCTTAGGGGGCAGGGGTTTCACTGAAGCTTTCTTT
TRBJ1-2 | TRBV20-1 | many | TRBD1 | CSARPPGQGIGYGYTF | TGCAGTGCTAGACCTCCGGGACAGGGGATCGGCTATGGCTACACCTTC
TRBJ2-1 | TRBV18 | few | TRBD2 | CASSHGVRQRLALYNEQFF | TGTGCCAGCTCGCACGGCGTGAGACAGAGACTAGCACTTTACAATGAGCAGTTCTTC
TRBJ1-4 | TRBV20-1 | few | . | CSARRGGATNEKLFF | TGCAGTGCTAGGCGGGGGGGCGCAACTAATGAAAAACTGTTTTTT
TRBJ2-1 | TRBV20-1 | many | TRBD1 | CSARGGTGVYNEQFF | TGCAGTGCTAGAGGAGGGACAGGGGTCTACAATGAGCAGTTCTTC
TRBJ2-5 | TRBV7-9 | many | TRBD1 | CASSSRGHREETQYF | TGTGCCAGCAGCTCCAGGGGGCACAGGGAAGAGACCCAGTACTTC
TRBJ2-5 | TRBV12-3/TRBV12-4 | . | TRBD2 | CASSSRLAGGPYNEQYF | TGTGCCAGCAGTTCGAGACTAGCGGGGGGGCCTTACAATGAGCAGTACTTC
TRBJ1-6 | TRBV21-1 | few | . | CASSDRVWPPPLHF | TGTGCCAGCAGTGACAGGGTCTGGCCCCCACCCCTCCACTTT
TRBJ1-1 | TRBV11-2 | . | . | CASSLTGTSEAFF | TGTGCCAGCAGCTTAACCGGGACTTCTGAAGCTTTCTTT
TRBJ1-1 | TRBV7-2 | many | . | CASRFQAMNTEAFF | TGTGCCAGCAGATTCCAGGCAATGAACACTGAAGCTTTCTTT
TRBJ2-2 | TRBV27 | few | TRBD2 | CASSLGRGGITGELFF | TGTGCCAGCAGTTTAGGGCGGGGGGGTATCACCGGGGAGCTGTTTTTT
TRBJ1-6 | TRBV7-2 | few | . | CASSYPSGVGSPLHF | TGTGCCAGCAGCTACCCATCAGGGGTCGGTTCACCCCTCCACTTT
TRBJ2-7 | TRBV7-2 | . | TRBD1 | CASSPTGRGQQISYNEQYF | TGTGCCAGCAGCCCCACGGGTAGGGGACAGCAGATATCTTACAATGAGCAGTACTTC
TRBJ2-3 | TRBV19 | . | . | CASNPYGTDTQYF | TGTGCCAGTAACCCCTACGGCACAGATACGCAGTATTTT
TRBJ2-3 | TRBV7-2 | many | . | CASSPWDPRSRPDTQYF | TGTGCCAGCAGCCCCTGGGACCCACGAAGTCGCCCAGATACGCAGTATTTT
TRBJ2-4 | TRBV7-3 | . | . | CASSLTGLNIQYF | TGTGCCAGCAGCTTAACGGGACTAAACATTCAGTACTTC
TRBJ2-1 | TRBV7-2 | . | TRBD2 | CASSKRASGGVYEQVF | TGTGCCAGCAGCAAAAGGGCTAGCGGGGGGGTATATGAGCAGGTCTTC
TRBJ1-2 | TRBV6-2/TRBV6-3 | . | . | CASSPPTRGYTF | TGTGCCAGCAGCCCTCCCACGAGGGGCTACACCTTC
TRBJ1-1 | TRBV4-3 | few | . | CASSQYNYMNTEAFF | TGCGCCAGCAGCCAATATAACTACATGAACACTGAAGCTTTCTTT
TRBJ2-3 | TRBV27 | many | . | CASSGTPVGNTQYF | TGTGCCAGCAGTGGGACCCCAGTAGGTAATACGCAGTATTTT
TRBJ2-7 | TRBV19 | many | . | CASAGQLYEQYF | TGTGCCAGCGCGGGACAGTTATACGAGCAGTACTTC
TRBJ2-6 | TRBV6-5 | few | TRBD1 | CASSRDRFSGANVLTF | TGTGCCAGCAGCCGGGACAGGTTCTCTGGGGCCAACGTCCTGACTTTC
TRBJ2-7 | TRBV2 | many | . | CASSTTDTYEQYF | TGTGCCAGCAGTACGACCGATACCTACGAGCAGTACTTC
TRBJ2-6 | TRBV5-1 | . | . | CASSPSGSSGANVLTF | TGCGCCAGCAGCCCGTCAGGCAGCTCTGGGGCCAACGTCCTGACTTTC
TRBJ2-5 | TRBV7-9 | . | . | CASSLAGWETQYF | TGTGCCAGCAGCTTAGCAGGTTGGGAGACCCAGTACTTC
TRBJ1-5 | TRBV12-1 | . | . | CASSFARYIPGPPWRYQPQHF | TGTGCCAGCAGCTTTGCGCGATACATCCCAGGGCCGCCATGGAGATATCAGCCCCAGCATTTT
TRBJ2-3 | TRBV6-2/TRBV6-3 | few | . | CASSYLGTFTDTQYF | TGTGCCAGCAGTTACCTCGGTACTTTCACAGATACGCAGTATTTT
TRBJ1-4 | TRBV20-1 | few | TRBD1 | CSALGRGQGEKLFF | TGCAGTGCGTTGGGCAGGGGGCAGGGGGAAAAACTGTTTTTT
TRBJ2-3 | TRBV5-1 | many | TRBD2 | CASSLGGLAFTDTQYF | TGCGCCAGCAGCTTGGGGGGACTAGCATTCACAGATACGCAGTATTTT
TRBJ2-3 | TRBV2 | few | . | CASTVAEGRTDTQYF | TGTGCCAGCACCGTAGCGGAGGGACGCACAGATACGCAGTATTTT
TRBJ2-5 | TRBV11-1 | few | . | CASSLAWGTKTQYF | TGTGCCAGCAGCCTAGCCTGGGGGACGAAGACCCAGTACTTC
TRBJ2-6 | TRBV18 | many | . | CASSPGASGANVLTF | TGTGCCAGCTCACCAGGCGCCTCTGGGGCCAACGTCCTGACTTTC
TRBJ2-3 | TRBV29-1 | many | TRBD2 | CSVASGGSTDTQYF | TGCAGCGTCGCAAGCGGGGGAAGCACAGATACGCAGTATTTT
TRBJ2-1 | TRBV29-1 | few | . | CSVRTTNEQFF | TGCAGCGTTAGAACTACCAATGAGCAGTTCTTC
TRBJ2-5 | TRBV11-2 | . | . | CASSLGALHQETQYF | TGTGCCAGCAGCTTAGGGGCACTACACCAAGAGACCCAGTACTTC
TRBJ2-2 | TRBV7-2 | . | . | CASKLTGEGTRGGELFF | TGTGCCAGCAAACTAACCGGGGAAGGCACCAGGGGCGGGGAGCTGTTTTTT
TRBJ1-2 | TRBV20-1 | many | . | CSAKTGLGGYTF | TGCAGTGCTAAGACAGGTCTGGGAGGCTACACCTTC
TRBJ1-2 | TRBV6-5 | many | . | CASSSVGTYGYTF | TGTGCCAGCAGTTCCGTTGGGACCTATGGCTACACCTTC
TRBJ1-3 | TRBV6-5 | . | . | CASSYSPPTSGNTIYF | TGTGCCAGCAGTTACTCGCCGCCTACCTCTGGAAACACCATATATTTT
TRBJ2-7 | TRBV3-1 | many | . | CASSPGLGQRYF | TGTGCCAGCAGCCCCGGGCTTGGCCAAAGGTACTTC
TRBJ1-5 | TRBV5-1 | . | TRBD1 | CASSLGPLTGGDQPQHF | TGCGCCAGCAGCTTGGGGCCGCTGACAGGGGGAGACCAGCCCCAGCATTTT
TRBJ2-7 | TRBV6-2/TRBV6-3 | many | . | CASRLPSAYEQYF | TGTGCCAGCAGACTACCTTCAGCCTACGAGCAGTACTTC